The following is a T cell receptor (beta chain) sequence with its context. Its matching antigen is unknown. V shed 6 bases, J shed 1 base, and the junction held 2 bases outside the gene matches. This CDR3 is 14 amino acids long. This specimen comes from a study of T-cell memory formation after mild COVID-19. As for the study in general: TCR clusters were largely donor specific.

TCRdb re-called the 5' RACE reads through MiXCR, storing one row per CDR3 protein. The profile shows approximately 580,000 distinct CDR3 sequences, over 20% of them singletons. Study conclusions and caveats: Day 15 to 85 contractors were CD4/CD8 balanced; later expanders leaned CD4+. Clones that contracted clustered mainly in CM and EM if CD4+ and in EMRA if CD8+.

The TCR was taken from an adult woman who had mild COVID-19 (a few samples of this study predate the infection). Cell type and time point are not known. What was sequenced was PBMCs or a T cell subset sorted from them (not recorded which). The chain combines TRBV12-3 or TRBV12-4 with TRBJ1-5, with 8 positions matching TRBD1. The CDR3 bases are TGTGCCAGCAGAACAGGGGGAAGCAATCAGCCCCAGCATTTT. Encoded protein: CASRTGGSNQPQHF.